This TCR beta chain was identified in a study of patients and donors after allogeneic stem cell transplantation. This clonotype has only a few counts. The V gene end was trimmed by 6 bases and the J gene end by 3 bases; junction bases not matched to a gene: 9. The CDR3 extends over 16 amino acids. Germline lookup yields CDR1 SGHRS and CDR2 YFSETQ. TCRdb fed the RT-PCR reads into MiXCR, producing one record per CDR3 protein. The sample consists of around 30,000 distinct CDR3 sequences, roughly a third of them appearing once. The sequencing sample was made of blood, either unsorted or a sorted T cell fraction (not recorded which). The rearrangement links TRBV5-1 to TRBJ1-6; 7 bases are shared with TRBD1. This TCR came from a human donor who was either an allogeneic HSCT recipient or a stem cell or donor lymphocyte infusion donor (not recorded which). It is not recorded whose cells these are; they may come from a transplant donor. Written as DNA, the CDR3 is TGCGCCAGCACCAAGACACGACAGGGCTATAATTCACCCCTCCACTTT. Translation gives CASTKTRQGYNSPLHF.